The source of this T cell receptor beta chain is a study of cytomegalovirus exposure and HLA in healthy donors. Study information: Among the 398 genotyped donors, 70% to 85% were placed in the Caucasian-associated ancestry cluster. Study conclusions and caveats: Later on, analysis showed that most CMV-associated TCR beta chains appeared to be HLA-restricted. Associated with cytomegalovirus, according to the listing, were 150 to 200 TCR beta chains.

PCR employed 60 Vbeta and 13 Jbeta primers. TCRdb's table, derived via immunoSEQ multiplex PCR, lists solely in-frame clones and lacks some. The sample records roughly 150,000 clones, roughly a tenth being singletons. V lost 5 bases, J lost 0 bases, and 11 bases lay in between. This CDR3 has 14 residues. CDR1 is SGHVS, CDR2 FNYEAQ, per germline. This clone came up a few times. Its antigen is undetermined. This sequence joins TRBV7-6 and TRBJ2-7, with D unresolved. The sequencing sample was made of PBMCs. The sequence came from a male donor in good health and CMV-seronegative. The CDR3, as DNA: TGTGCCAGCAGCCGTTCGGGTTCCTCCTACGAGCAGTACTTC. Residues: CASSRSGSSYEQYF.